This T cell receptor (beta chain) was retrieved from a study of Ad26.COV2.S vaccination and SARS-CoV-2 variants. As for treatment: over 15 received Ad26.COV2.S at low or high dose, single or two shots; several received placebo; per-sample allocation not given. Vaccine and placebo recipients were sampled on day 63 after the first injection. Germline-derived CDR1 and CDR2 are MNHEY and SVGAGI. CDR3 length equals 16 residues. V lost 2 bases to trimming and J lost 1 base, with 14 bases between them. Data came from immunoSEQ multiplex PCR; TCRdb stores just in-frame clones and leaves some out. The sample has roughly 460,000 clones; 80% to 90% are singletons.

Specimen: peripheral blood, collected in a trial of Ad26.COV2.S vaccine versus placebo. The clonotype originates from a person aged 18-60 years who received the Ad26.COV2.S COVID-19 vaccine or a placebo. The gene calls are TRBV6-5 and TRBJ1-1; D unresolved. This CDR3 reads CASSYGTPPGNTEAFF. DNA for the CDR3: TGTGCCAGCAGTTACGGTACACCACCGGGGAACACTGAAGCTTTCTTT.